This is a list of T cell receptor beta chains from one sample in a study of blood T cell repertoires in COVID-19. Assay used: immunoSEQ multiplex PCR; TCRdb lists only in-frame clones, some missing. The sample shows around 230,000 clones, roughly 80% of them seen only once. Source material: peripheral blood. The receptors come from a woman of 80 years or more with acute or convalescent COVID-19. Both conserved end residues are part of each CDR3. A D gene is named only where the DNA matches it firmly. Rows may omit the clone size; those that give it use once, few, many or a size class.

J	V	size	D	DNA	CDR3
TRBJ1-2	TRBV9	once	TRBD1	TGTGCCAGCAGCCCTATGGGACAGGCGAGTGGCTACACCTTC	CASSPMGQASGYTF
TRBJ1-4	TRBV5-1	few	.	TGCGCCAGCAGCCCGACGGGGGGGAGTGAAAAACTGTTTTTT	CASSPTGGSEKLFF
TRBJ1-5	TRBV19	once	.	TGTGCCAGTAGCTCGAGGGGGAATGGCAATCAGCCCCAGCATTTT	CASSSRGNGNQPQHF
TRBJ2-5	TRBV27	.	.	TGTGCCAGCAGTTTAGCTGGTTGGACAGCCCAAGAGACCCAGTACTTC	CASSLAGWTAQETQYF
TRBJ2-7	TRBV6-1	.	TRBD2	TGTGCCAGCAGTGAATATGGGACTAGCGGGGGGGTAGGCTACGAGCAGTACTTC	CASSEYGTSGGVGYEQYF
TRBJ2-5	TRBV27	.	.	TGTGCCAGCAGCCCAAATTCCAAAAAAGAGACCCAGTACTTC	CASSPNSKKETQYF
TRBJ1-5	TRBV24-1	.	TRBD1	TGTGCCACCAATACCGGGACAGGGACTTTCAATCAGCCCCAGCATTTT	CATNTGTGTFNQPQHF
TRBJ1-4	TRBV28	.	TRBD1	TGTGCCAGCAGTCCGCCGGGACAGGGGGTGTCAAAACTGTTTTTT	CASSPPGQGVSKLFF
TRBJ1-3	TRBV18	.	TRBD1	TGTGCCAGCTCACCGATACAGGGGGCCACTGGAAACACCATATATTTT	CASSPIQGATGNTIYF
TRBJ2-4	TRBV19	.	.	TGTGCCAGTAGCCTACAGGGGGGGGACATTCAGTACTTC	CASSLQGGDIQYF
TRBJ1-5	TRBV5-6	.	.	TGTGCCAGCAGCTTGGGGACAGTCAATCAGCCCCAGCATTTT	CASSLGTVNQPQHF
TRBJ1-1	TRBV18	.	.	TGTGCCAGCTCACCGCGCCGACAGGATATGAACACTGAAGCTTTCTTT	CASSPRRQDMNTEAFF
TRBJ1-1	TRBV2	.	TRBD1	TGTGCCAGCAGTAGGGACAGGGCCACTGAAGCTTTCTTT	CASSRDRATEAFF
TRBJ1-1	TRBV7-2	.	TRBD1	TGTGCCAGCAGCTCCGACAGGGTGAACACTGAAGCTTTCTTT	CASSSDRVNTEAFF
TRBJ1-2	TRBV14	few	TRBD1	TGTGCCAGCAGCCAAGAAGAGATAGGACAGGGGTATGGCTACACCTTC	CASSQEEIGQGYGYTF
TRBJ2-1	TRBV3-1/TRBV3-2	.	TRBD1	TGTGCCAGCAGCGAAGGGACAGTTTACAATGAGCAGTTCTTC	CASSEGTVYNEQFF
TRBJ1-2	TRBV6-5	.	TRBD1	TGTGCCATACGAGGGACAGACTATGGCTACACCTTC	CAIRGTDYGYTF
TRBJ2-5	TRBV18	.	.	TGTGCCAGCTCAGGCGTCCCGGAGGGAGAGACCCAGTACTTC	CASSGVPEGETQYF
TRBJ2-7	TRBV21-1	few	.	TGTGCCAGCAGCGTCAGGGAGCAGTACTTC	CASSVREQYF
TRBJ1-1	TRBV30	.	.	TGTGCCTGGAGTGGGGGAGGGCAGGGTCGTACTGAAGCTTTCTTT	CAWSGGGQGRTEAFF
TRBJ2-2	TRBV3-1/TRBV3-2	.	.	TGTGCCAGCAGCCAAACTTTCGGGGAGCTGTTTTTT	CASSQTFGELFF
TRBJ1-1	TRBV2	.	.	TGTGCCAGCACCGAACAGATGAACACTGAAGCTTTCTTT	CASTEQMNTEAFF
TRBJ2-5	TRBV5-4	.	.	TGTGCCAGCAGCCCGGGAGAGACCCAGTACTTC	CASSPGETQYF
TRBJ1-1	TRBV11-3	.	.	TGTGCCAGCAGCTCCAGACAGGCTCTACCTTTCTTT	CASSSRQALPFF
TRBJ2-7	TRBV6-2/TRBV6-3	.	.	TGTGCCAGCACCCCCCCGAGAGGGGGGGCCTACGAGCAGTACTTC	CASTPPRGGAYEQYF
TRBJ1-3	TRBV4-1	.	.	TGCGCCAGCAGCCAAGATCATGGCACCTCTGGAAACACCATATATTTT	CASSQDHGTSGNTIYF
TRBJ2-7	TRBV5-1	.	TRBD1	TGCGCCAGCAGCACCCGAGGACAGGGGCTCGGGCAGTACTTC	CASSTRGQGLGQYF
TRBJ2-5	TRBV7-2	.	TRBD2	TGTGCCAGCAGTCCCGGACTAGCGAAGTACCAAGAGACCCAGTACTTC	CASSPGLAKYQETQYF
TRBJ1-2	TRBV9	.	.	TGTGCCAGCAGCGTACAGGGATTCTATGGCTACACCTTC	CASSVQGFYGYTF